This T cell receptor beta chain stems from a study of Ad26.COV2.S vaccination and SARS-CoV-2 variants. Method: immunoSEQ multiplex PCR; TCRdb's copy keeps in-frame clones and lacks some. There are a few hundred thousand clones in the sample; approximately 88% occur only once, and around 3.6% lies in the top ten. Treatment denoted: approximately 18 received Ad26.COV2.S at low or high dose, single or two shots; several received placebo; per-sample allocation not given. Day 63 after the first vaccine or placebo injection was the time point for sampling. CDR1 and CDR2 from the germline V gene are LGHNA and YNFKEQ. This CDR3 contains 16 residues. Deletions cut 2 bases from V and 4 bases from J, with 16 bases between.

This clonotype originated in a person aged 18 to 59 who received the Ad26.COV2.S COVID-19 vaccine or a placebo. Specimen: peripheral blood, collected in a trial of Ad26.COV2.S vaccine versus placebo. The chain has TRBV4-2 and TRBJ2-3; D may be TRBD2 (7 bases). CDR3 coding DNA: TGTGCCAGCAGCCAACAGTCTGGGGGGGCCCCAGATACGCAGTATTTT. It specifies CASSQQSGGAPDTQYF.